This T cell receptor beta chain was recovered during a study of T cell repertoires in cytomegalovirus infection. Study as a whole: Public TCR beta signatures were indicative of both CMV infection and a matching HLA type.

With regard to this clonotype: Its antigen is undetermined.

General observations from the study: Across the ex vivo response, the dominant clonotypes were HLA-C-restricted CMV-specific TCR beta clonotypes.

TCRdb recomputed calls from the reads with MiXCR, one row per CDR3 protein. The table records 830,000 or so distinct CDR3 sequences, approximately 30% of them present only once. Source: cultured CD8+ T cells from PBMCs, taken from culture after CMV antigen stimulation. The clonotype comes from a human donor in good health (CMV status not recorded). Some clones in this sample may be carry-over from other donors' samples.

In nucleotides, the CDR3 is TGTGCCAGCAGCGTGGACGCGCCCTCCTACAATGAGCAGTTCTTC. Translated: CASSVDAPSYNEQFF. The chain has TRBV7-8 and TRBJ2-1, with no clear D. The CDR3 contains 15 residues. Deletions cut 5 bases from V and 0 bases from J, with 11 bases between. The V gene's germline CDR1 is SGHVS and CDR2 FQNEAQ.